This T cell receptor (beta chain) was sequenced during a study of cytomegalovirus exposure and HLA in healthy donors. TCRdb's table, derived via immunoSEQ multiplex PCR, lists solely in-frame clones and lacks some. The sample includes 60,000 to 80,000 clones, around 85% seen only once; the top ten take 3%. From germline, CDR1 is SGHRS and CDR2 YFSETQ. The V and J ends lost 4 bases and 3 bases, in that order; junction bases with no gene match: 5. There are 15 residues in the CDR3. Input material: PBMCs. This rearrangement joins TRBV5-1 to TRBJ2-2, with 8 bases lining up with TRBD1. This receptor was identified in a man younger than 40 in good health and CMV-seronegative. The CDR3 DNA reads TGCGCCAGCAGCCAGGGACAGGCACACACCGGGGAGCTGTTTTTT. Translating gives CASSQGQAHTGELFF.